The entry below gives a single T cell receptor (beta chain) sequence along with its context. Trimming left V 6 bases short and J 0 bases short, with 11 bases between. The CDR3 spans 13 residues. Germline V gene data show CDR1 as SQVTM and CDR2 as ANQGSEA. The data are from a study of CD8+CD57+ T cells in acquired aplastic anemia. Both TCR beta VDJ combination and CDR3 sequence profiling were carried out. Genomic DNA was the template for this profiling. One entry per CDR3 protein, called by TCRdb with MiXCR from the reads. The data show around 200,000 distinct CDR3 sequences, roughly 60% seen once. For sequencing, patients were chosen who had shown expansion of CD8+CD57+ cells by flow cytometry.

The V and J genes are TRBV29-1 and TRBJ1-1; D unclear. The TCR was taken from a human donor with aplastic anemia. Source material: sorted CD4+, CD8+, or CD8+CD57+ T cells (not recorded which) from PBMCs. The CDR3 DNA sequence: TGCAGCGTCGACAAAGGCATGAACACTGAAGCTTTCTTT. Protein sequence: CSVDKGMNTEAFF. The whole variable domain, filled in from reference TRBV29-1 and TRBJ1-1, reads SAVISQKPSRDICQRGTSLTIQCQVDSQVTMMFWYRQQPGQSLTLIATANQGSEATYESGFVIDKFPISRPNLTFSTLTVSNMSPEDSSIYLCSVDKGMNTEAFFGQGTRLTVV.